This paragraph covers one T cell receptor (beta chain) sequence. The antigen remains undetermined. Within the sample, other DNA sequences also encode this same CDR3. Sequenced by immunoSEQ multiplex PCR; TCRdb stores in-frame clones only, minus some. The top ten hold more than 13% of the sample, which has approximately 52,000 clones, about two thirds seen once. Each and every patient relapsed after autologous stem cell transplantation, and patients got differing brentuximab vedotin exposure. The sample comes from a study of PD-1 blockade in classical Hodgkin lymphoma. General observations from the study: Baseline TCR diversity was reportedly lower in newly diagnosed patients than in healthy donors. It was reported as lower still in relapsed/refractory patients. Exclusion was the outcome for patients who began nivolumab under 1 year after ASCT. Newly diagnosed patients had diversity similar to the baseline diversity of complete responders.

Germline CDR1 is MNHEY and CDR2 is SMNVEV (reference sequence). V was clipped by 0 bases and J by 1 base, with 9 bases between them. This CDR3 contains 15 residues. The chain recombines TRBV27 with TRBJ1-1; D not certain. This receptor was taken from a human donor with classical Hodgkin lymphoma. The sample here was peripheral blood mononuclear cells (PBMCs), taken before the second cycle of nivolumab. The CDR3 nucleotides are TGTGCCAGCAGTTTATCAGGAGGTGGGAACACTGAAGCTTTCTTT. This sequence encodes CASSLSGGGNTEAFF.